The sequence of this T cell receptor beta chain was determined in a study of control samples from healthy donors and cancer patients. This clone was recorded only once. Clones were sequenced by immunoSEQ multiplex PCR, and TCRdb holds only the in-frame ones, with some missing. Of under 100,000 clones in the sample, about 88% were seen once. The CDR3 is 14 residues long. V shed 3 bases and J shed 4 bases, with 12 bases lying between them. CDR1 SGHDN and CDR2 FVKESK come from the germline V gene. Sequencing was carried out using PBMCs. V usage is TRBV14 and J usage is TRBJ1-1; possible D gene TRBD1, 5 bases. This sequence originates from a woman aged 50 to 60 with colorectal cancer. The CDR3 DNA reads TGTGCCAGCAGCCAGCAGGGAGTGGGCACTGAAGCTTTCTTT. Amino acids: CASSQQGVGTEAFF. The full variable domain, its missing parts supplied by reference TRBV14 and TRBJ1-1, is EAGVTQFPSHSVIEKGQTVTLRCDPISGHDNLYWYRRVMGKEIKFLLHFVKESKQDESGMPNNRFLAERTGGTYSTLKVQPAELEDSGVYFCASSQQGVGTEAFFGQGTRLTVV.